The 14 T cell receptor beta chains below come from one sample, sequenced in a study of blood T cell repertoires in COVID-19. Some clones are missing from TCRdb's copy, which holds only in-frame ones; the method was immunoSEQ multiplex PCR. The repertoire holds under 55,000 clones, with roughly 88% as singletons. Sequenced input: peripheral blood. The source is a woman of 80 years or more with acute or convalescent COVID-19.

The chain recombines TRBV7-8 with TRBJ1-1; D is unclear. The V gene's germline CDR1 is SGHVS and CDR2 FQNEAQ. The CDR3 loop spans 14 amino acids. V lost 5 bases and J 0 bases, leaving 10 bases between the germline ends. This CDR3 reads CASSLYAMNTEAFF. The CDR3 coding sequence is TGTGCCAGCAGCCTATACGCGATGAACACTGAAGCTTTCTTT. Looking up the rest from reference TRBV7-8 and TRBJ1-1 gives the full variable domain: GAGVSQSPRYKVAKRGQDVALRCDPISGHVSLFWYQQALGQGPEFLTYFQNEAQLDKSGLPSDRFFAERPEGSVSTLKIQRTQQEDSAVYLCASSLYAMNTEAFFGQGTRLTVV.

V is TRBV18 and J is TRBJ2-7; 7 positions match TRBD1. J was trimmed by 2 bases and V by 0 bases; bases with no gene match: 4. CDR1 is KGHSH, CDR2 LQKENI, per germline. This CDR3 has 15 residues. In nucleotides, the CDR3 is TGTGCCAGCTCACCACCCGGGACAGAGACCTACGAGCAGTACTTC. Protein product: CASSPPGTETYEQYF.

This clone was seen more than once but under ten times. The chain recombines TRBV7-2 with TRBJ2-2; weak D call: TRBD2 (6 bases). The CDR3 spans 15 residues. Trimming left V 4 bases short and J 2 bases short, with 11 bases between. Germline V gene lookup returns CDR1 SGHTA and CDR2 FQGNSA. This CDR3 is CASSSSGTNTGELFF. CDR3 in DNA: TGTGCCAGCAGCTCTTCCGGGACTAACACCGGGGAGCTGTTTTTT.

The chain links TRBV28 to TRBJ1-2; D unclear. V was shortened by 5 bases and J by 2 bases, with 12 bases between the two germline ends. This CDR3 comprises 14 residues. Germline CDR1 and CDR2: MDHEN and SYDVKM. This CDR3 is CASSTGTQNYGYTF. The CDR3 region has the DNA TGTGCCAGCAGTACGGGAACCCAGAACTATGGCTACACCTTC.

V usage is TRBV6-5 and J usage is TRBJ1-5; D possibly corresponds to TRBD1 (6 bases). V was trimmed by 4 bases and J by 6 bases, leaving 13 bases between them. The CDR3 extends over 14 amino acids. The germline V gene has CDR1 MNHEY and CDR2 SVGAGI. CDR3 in amino acids: CASSSNRDFQPQHF. CDR3 nucleotides: TGTGCCAGCAGTTCGAACAGGGATTTTCAGCCCCAGCATTTT.

The gene calls are TRBV12-3 or TRBV12-4 and TRBJ2-7; maybe TRBD2 (6 bases). The CDR3 contains 13 residues. Between the trimmed V and J ends, which lost 6 bases and 1 base, there was a span of 10 bases. Written as DNA, the CDR3 is TGTGCCAGCAGAATCCGGGAGTCCTACGAGCAGTACTTC. This sequence encodes CASRIRESYEQYF.

In DNA form, the CDR3 reads TGCGCCAGCAGCCAAGATCAACAGGCCCCAGGTCGGGAGACCCAGTACTTC. Translation gives CASSQDQQAPGRETQYF. The chain joins TRBV4-1 to TRBJ2-5, with D maybe TRBD1 (5 bases). Germline V CDR1 and CDR2: MGHRA, YSYEKL. The V end was cut by 0 bases, the J end by 5 bases, with 19 bases between. The CDR3 is made up of 17 amino acids.

This clone occurred once. CDR3 in DNA: TGTGCCAGCCGGGACATACCTGGCTACACCTTC. Amino acid sequence: CASRDIPGYTF. V usage is TRBV6-5 and J usage is TRBJ1-2; D is possibly TRBD1 (6 bases). From germline, CDR1 is MNHEY and CDR2 SVGAGI. Trimming took 8 bases from V and 7 from J, leaving 11 bases between them. There are 11 residues in the CDR3.

The chain uses TRBV30 and TRBJ1-4; TRBD1 matches 7 bases. Trimming at V came to 3 bases and at J to 4 bases, leaving 11 bases not matched to a gene. Germline-derived CDR1 and CDR2 are GTSNPN and SVGIG (reference sequence). The CDR3 contains 16 residues. In DNA, the CDR3 is TGTGCCTGGAGGAGGGGACCGGGACAGATTAATGAAAAACTGTTTTTT. It specifies CAWRRGPGQINEKLFF.

This clone was detected a few times. The chain links TRBV2 to TRBJ2-2, with a tentative D call TRBD1 (6 bases). The CDR3 runs to 14 residues. V dropped 2 bases and J dropped 6 bases, with 10 bases sitting between them. Germline-derived CDR1 and CDR2 are SNHLY and FYNNEI. The CDR3 loop is CASSEQAGAGELFF. CDR3 coding DNA: TGTGCCAGCAGTGAACAAGCAGGGGCCGGGGAGCTGTTTTTT.

V is TRBV10-2 and J is TRBJ2-1, with D tentatively TRBD1 (5 bases). The CDR3 extends over 15 amino acids. Trimming removed 1 base at V and 4 bases at J, with 11 bases between. Germline CDR1 reads WSHSY; CDR2 reads SAAADI. CDR3 protein: CASSELAGPYNEQFF. CDR3 bases: TGCGCCAGCAGTGAGTTGGCAGGGCCATACAATGAGCAGTTCTTC.

The V gene is TRBV10-1, the J gene TRBJ2-7; the D gene is possibly TRBD1 (6 bases). The germline V gene encodes CDR1 WNHNN and CDR2 SYGVQD (reference sequence). CDR3 size: 14 residues. V lost 3 bases to trimming and J lost 2 bases, with 11 bases between them. Here the CDR3 reads CASSESGAPYEQYF. DNA of the CDR3: TGCGCCAGCAGTGAATCAGGGGCGCCCTACGAGCAGTACTTC.

This clone has only a few counts. CDR3 in DNA: TGTGCCAGCAGCCAGATCTTGACTAGCGGGATATCAGATACGCAGTATTTT. It specifies CASSQILTSGISDTQYF. The V gene is TRBV3-1 (or the pseudogene TRBV3-2), the J gene TRBJ2-3, with 11 bases matching TRBD2. Germline loops: CDR1 LGHDT, CDR2 YNNKEL (reference sequence). With 3 bases clipped from V and 4 bases from J, the junction kept 9 bases outside the gene matches. The CDR3 consists of 17 residues.

Regarding this clone: An end of the junction does not agree with germline; a read error may underlie this. The rearrangement uses TRBV20-1 and TRBJ2-7; TRBD1 is a possible D gene (6 bases). Germline V CDR1 and CDR2: DFQATT, SNEGSKA (reference sequence). The CDR3 is 10 residues long. The CDR3 DNA reads TGCAGTGCTTTCGGACAGTCGTGGGACTTC. Its translation: CSAFGQSWDF.